Each of the 14 T cell receptor beta chains below was sequenced from the same sample in a study of a mutant IDH1 vaccine in newly diagnosed glioma. TCRdb's copy holds only in-frame clones and misses some; the assay was immunoSEQ multiplex PCR. The sample contains tens of thousands of clones, more than 85% of which appear only once. The sample's time point: week 35, safety follow-up. Vaccine doses each comprised 300 ug of mutant IDH1 20-mer peptide, with topical imiquimod. Their cognate antigens are unknown. The sequencing here drew on PBMCs, taken from a glioma patient whose treatment included an IDH1 peptide vaccine. The receptors originated from a man aged 25-40 years with glioma.

V gene TRBV7-2 combines with J gene TRBJ1-3; no firm D call. Trimming removed 2 bases at V and 2 bases at J, with 7 bases between. The CDR3 sequence is 14 residues long. Looked up from germline, CDR1 is SGHTA and CDR2 is FQGNSA. CDR3 sequence reads: CASSLNLAGNTIYF. CDR3 in DNA: TGTGCCAGCAGCTTAAACCTGGCTGGAAACACCATATATTTT. Full variable domain (remainder filled in from reference TRBV7-2 and TRBJ1-3): GAGVSQSPSNKVTEKGKDVELRCDPISGHTALYWYRQSLGQGLEFLIYFQGNSAPDKSGLPSDRFSAERTGGSVSTLTIQRTQQEDSAVYLCASSLNLAGNTIYFGEGSWLTVV.

This chain links TRBV7-2 with TRBJ2-7; D not certain. Germline loops: CDR1 SGHTA, CDR2 FQGNSA. Trimming removed 2 bases at V and 3 bases at J, with 5 bases between. The CDR3 has 12 amino acids. This chain's CDR3 is CASSLSFYEQYF. CDR3 DNA sequence: TGTGCCAGCAGCTTATCTTTCTACGAGCAGTACTTC.

V usage is TRBV2 and J usage is TRBJ2-3; D is uncertain. Trimming took off 8 bases at V and 0 bases at J, with 9 bases between the two ends. The CDR3 is made up of 13 amino acids. In germline, CDR1 is SNHLY, CDR2 FYNNEI. The CDR3 nucleotides read TGTGCCAGCGGCCTTGTGAGCACAGATACGCAGTATTTT. This translates into CASGLVSTDTQYF.

The chain carries TRBV5-1 and TRBJ1-6; D remains ambiguous. The CDR3 extends over 10 amino acids. CDR1 and CDR2 (germline): SGHRS, YFSETQ. The V and J ends lost 3 bases and 11 bases respectively, with 3 bases between them. The CDR3 loop reads CASSSTPLHF. CDR3 bases: TGCGCCAGCAGCTCCACACCCCTCCACTTT.

This clone was counted only a few times. The rearrangement joins TRBV6-1 to TRBJ1-1; D might be TRBD1 (5 bases). V was cut by 7 bases and J by 7 bases, with 10 bases left in between. The CDR3 spans 11 residues. CDR1 is MNHNS, CDR2 SASEGT, per germline. CDR3 nucleotide sequence: TGTGCCAGCAACACAGGCAGTGAAGCTTTCTTT. This encodes CASNTGSEAFF.

The gene calls are TRBV5-8 and TRBJ2-2, with D unresolved. V was cut by 2 bases and J by 0 bases, with 5 bases left in between. Germline assignment: CDR1 SGHTS and CDR2 YDEGEE. The CDR3 totals 14 residues. The CDR3, as DNA: TGTGCCAGCAGCTTAGGCGCGAACACCGGGGAGCTGTTTTTT. Translating it yields CASSLGANTGELFF.

This clone showed up just once. V is TRBV5-1 and J is TRBJ2-1; perhaps TRBD2 as D (5 bases). The ends were cut back, 4 bases at V and 6 bases at J, with 11 bases in the middle. CDR1 and CDR2 from the germline V gene are SGHRS and YFSETQ. The CDR3 is 13 amino acids. CDR3 amino acids: CASSKGLRNEQFF. Written as DNA, the CDR3 is TGCGCCAGCAGCAAAGGACTGCGCAATGAGCAGTTCTTC.

This sequence joins TRBV7-8 and TRBJ2-7, with 7 nucleotides matching TRBD2. Per germline, CDR1 SGHVS and CDR2 FQNEAQ. The J segment lost 0 bases and the V segment lost 0 bases, leaving 8 bases of the junction unmatched. CDR3 size: 17 residues. CDR3 sequence reads: CASSLAPNGGSSYEQYF. CDR3 sequence (DNA): TGTGCCAGCAGCTTAGCCCCTAACGGGGGGAGCTCCTACGAGCAGTACTTC.

The gene calls are TRBV7-9 and TRBJ2-1, with TRBD2 identical over 7 bases. CDR1 and CDR2 (germline): SEHNR, FQNEAQ (reference sequence). The V gene end was trimmed by 3 bases and the J gene end by 8 bases; junction bases not matched to a gene: 4. The CDR3 consists of 13 residues. CDR3 bases: TGTGCCAGCAGCTTTCGGGGGGAGTATGAGCAGTTCTTC. This codes for CASSFRGEYEQFF.

The CDR3 sequence: CASSVGRISSGNTIYF. As DNA, the CDR3 is TGTGCCAGCAGTGTGGGCAGAATTAGCTCTGGAAACACCATATATTTT. The rearrangement links TRBV2 to TRBJ1-3; D uncertain. This CDR3 is built from 16 residues. CDR1 is SNHLY and CDR2 is FYNNEI in the germline V gene. Trimming cost V 4 bases and J 0 bases, with 13 bases left between them.

The V and J genes are TRBV9 and TRBJ2-2, with D perhaps matching TRBD1 (5 bases). Germline V lookup: CDR1 SGDLS, CDR2 YYNGEE. The CDR3 runs 15 residues. Trimming removed 1 base from V and 4 bases from J, with 11 bases in between. Written as DNA, the CDR3 is TGTGCCAGCAGCGTAAAGGGGCGTGGCACCGGGGAGCTGTTTTTT. Its protein product is CASSVKGRGTGELFF.

This chain links TRBV6-1 with TRBJ1-5; a possible D gene is TRBD1 (5 bases). The CDR3 loop spans 14 amino acids. From germline, CDR1 is MNHNS and CDR2 SASEGT. Between the trimmed V and J ends, which lost 5 bases and 5 bases, there was a span of 13 bases. This CDR3 is CASSRGMGDQPQHF. The CDR3 nucleotides are TGTGCCAGCAGTAGGGGAATGGGCGATCAGCCCCAGCATTTT.

This clone has just one count. This chain joins TRBV6-1 and TRBJ2-5, with D unclear. The CDR3 is 12 amino acids. Germline lookup yields CDR1 MNHNS and CDR2 SASEGT. Trimming cost V 2 bases and J 5 bases, with 6 bases left between them. CDR3 protein: CASSERRETQYF. In DNA, the CDR3 is TGTGCCAGCAGTGAACGAAGGGAGACCCAGTACTTC.

This sequence joins TRBV5-1 and TRBJ1-2; 7 positions match TRBD1. Per germline, CDR1 SGHRS and CDR2 YFSETQ. The CDR3 contains 14 residues. V trimming: 2 bases; J trimming: 3 bases; junction bases outside the gene matches: 4. CDR3 sequence reads: CASSFRGQHYGYTF. CDR3 DNA sequence: TGCGCCAGCAGCTTCAGGGGACAGCACTATGGCTACACCTTC.